Here is one T cell receptor beta chain with its context. This specimen belongs to a study of blood T cell repertoires in COVID-19. Study at large: Whether acute or convalescent, the COVID-19 samples came from the United States, Italy and Spain. The analysed material was cDNA or gDNA that came from T cells, B-cell-depleted T cells, or PBMCs.

V lost 3 bases, J lost 7 bases, and 13 bases lay in between. Germline loops: CDR1 LGHDT, CDR2 YNNKEL (reference sequence). CDR3 size: 14 residues. Source study methods: Estimation of nucleated cell counts relied on the amplification of reference gene primers. Only in-frame clones appear in the TCRdb table, and some are missing; sequencing was by immunoSEQ multiplex PCR. Clone size and V and J calls were adopted from that table, with D and trimming inferred from the DNA. The sample gives fewer than 20,000 clones, 90% to 95% of which show up once; more than 4% is in the top ten. This chain links TRBV3-1 (or the pseudogene TRBV3-2) with TRBJ2-1; D is possibly TRBD1 (5 bases). Sequencing input: peripheral blood. The receptor was derived from a man aged 60-69 years with active COVID-19. CDR3 region: CASSQGTTANEQFF. CDR3 sequence (DNA): TGTGCCAGCAGCCAGGGAACGACAGCAAATGAGCAGTTCTTC.